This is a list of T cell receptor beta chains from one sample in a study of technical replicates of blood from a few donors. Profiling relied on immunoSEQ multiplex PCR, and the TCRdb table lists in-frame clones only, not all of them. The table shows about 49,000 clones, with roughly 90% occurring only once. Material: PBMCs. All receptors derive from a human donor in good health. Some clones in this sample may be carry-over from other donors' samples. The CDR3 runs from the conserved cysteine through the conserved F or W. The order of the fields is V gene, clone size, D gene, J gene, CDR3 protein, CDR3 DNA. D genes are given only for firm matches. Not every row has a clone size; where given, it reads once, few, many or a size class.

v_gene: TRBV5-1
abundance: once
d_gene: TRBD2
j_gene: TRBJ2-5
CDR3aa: CASSLGASGGARETQYF
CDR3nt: TGCGCCAGCAGCTTGGGGGCTAGCGGGGGGGCGCGAGAGACCCAGTACTTC

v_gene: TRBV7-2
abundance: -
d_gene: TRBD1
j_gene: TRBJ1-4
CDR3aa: CASSLGQGSMYEKLFF
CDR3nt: TGTGCCAGCAGCTTAGGACAGGGGTCGATGTATGAAAAACTGTTTTTT

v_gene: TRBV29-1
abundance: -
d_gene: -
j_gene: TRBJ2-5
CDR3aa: CSVVYQETQYF
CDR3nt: TGCAGCGTCGTCTACCAAGAGACCCAGTACTTC

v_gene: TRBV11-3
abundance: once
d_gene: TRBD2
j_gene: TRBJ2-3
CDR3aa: CASSPGRGGTDTQYF
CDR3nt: TGTGCCAGCAGCCCTGGGAGGGGTGGCACAGATACGCAGTATTTT

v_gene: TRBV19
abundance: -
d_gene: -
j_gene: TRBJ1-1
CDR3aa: CASTTGAGVNTEAFF
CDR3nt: TGTGCCAGTACCACCGGGGCAGGGGTGAACACTGAAGCTTTCTTT

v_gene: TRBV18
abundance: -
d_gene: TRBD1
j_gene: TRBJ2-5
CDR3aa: CASSPLGTGGRETQYF
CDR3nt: TGTGCCAGCTCACCGCTTGGGACAGGGGGCAGAGAGACCCAGTACTTC

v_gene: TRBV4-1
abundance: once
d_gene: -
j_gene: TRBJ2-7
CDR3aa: CASSPRGISEQYF
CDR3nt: TGCGCCAGCAGCCCCCGTGGCATAAGCGAGCAGTACTTC

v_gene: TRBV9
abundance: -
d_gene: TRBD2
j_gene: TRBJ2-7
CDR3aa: CASSADRTSADYEQYF
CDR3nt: TGTGCCAGCAGCGCAGATCGGACTAGCGCAGACTACGAGCAGTACTTC

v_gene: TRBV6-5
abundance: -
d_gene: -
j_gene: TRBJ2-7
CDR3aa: CASSAGRAYEQYF
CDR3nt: TGTGCCAGCAGTGCGGGACGCGCCTACGAGCAGTACTTC

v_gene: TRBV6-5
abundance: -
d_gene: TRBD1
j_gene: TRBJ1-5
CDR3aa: CASRTGKGNQPQHF
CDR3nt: TGTGCCAGCAGGACAGGGAAGGGCAATCAGCCCCAGCATTTT

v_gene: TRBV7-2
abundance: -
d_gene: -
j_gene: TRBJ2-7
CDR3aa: CASNGSPSYEQYF
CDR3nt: TGTGCCAGCAATGGGAGTCCCTCCTACGAGCAGTACTTC

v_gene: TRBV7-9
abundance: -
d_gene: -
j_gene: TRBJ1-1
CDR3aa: CASSSGIIQGNTEAFF
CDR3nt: TGTGCCAGCAGCTCGGGGATCATACAGGGCAACACTGAAGCTTTCTTT

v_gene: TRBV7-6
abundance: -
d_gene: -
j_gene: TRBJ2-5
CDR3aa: CASSTVPGYQETQYF
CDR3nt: TGTGCCAGCAGCACCGTACCGGGGTACCAAGAGACCCAGTACTTC

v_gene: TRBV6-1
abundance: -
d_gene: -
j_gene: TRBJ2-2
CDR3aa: CASSDLPPSRSGELFF
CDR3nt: TGTGCCAGCAGTGACCTACCCCCTAGTCGTTCCGGGGAGCTGTTTTTT

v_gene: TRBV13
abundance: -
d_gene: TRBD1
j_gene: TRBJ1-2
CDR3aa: CASRKAGTGHGYTF
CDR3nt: TGTGCCAGCAGAAAAGCCGGGACAGGGCATGGCTACACCTTC

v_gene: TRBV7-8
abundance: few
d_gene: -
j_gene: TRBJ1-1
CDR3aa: CASSKDRNTEAFF
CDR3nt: TGTGCCAGCAGCAAGGACAGGAACACTGAAGCTTTCTTT

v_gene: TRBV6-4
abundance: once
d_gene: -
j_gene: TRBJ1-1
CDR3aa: CASSDGQGLREAFF
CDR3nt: TGTGCCAGCAGTGACGGTCAGGGGCTCCGGGAAGCTTTCTTT

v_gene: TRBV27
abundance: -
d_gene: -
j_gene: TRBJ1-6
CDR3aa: CASSAGENSPLHF
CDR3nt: TGTGCCAGCAGCGCTGGGGAGAATTCACCCCTCCACTTT

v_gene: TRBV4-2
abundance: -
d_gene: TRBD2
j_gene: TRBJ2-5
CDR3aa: CASSQESSGGRETQYF
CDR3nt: TGTGCCAGCAGCCAAGAGTCCAGCGGGGGGCGGGAGACCCAGTACTTC

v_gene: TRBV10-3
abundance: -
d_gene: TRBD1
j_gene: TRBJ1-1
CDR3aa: CAISDKDRGNTEAFF
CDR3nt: TGTGCCATCAGTGATAAGGACAGGGGGAACACTGAAGCTTTCTTT

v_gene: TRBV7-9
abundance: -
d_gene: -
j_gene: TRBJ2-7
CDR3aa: CASDSGFYEQYF
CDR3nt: TGTGCCAGCGACTCGGGGTTCTACGAGCAGTACTTC

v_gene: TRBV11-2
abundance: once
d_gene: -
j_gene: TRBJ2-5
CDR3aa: CASSLSSGTQYF
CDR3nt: TGTGCCAGCAGCTTATCATCCGGGACCCAGTACTTC

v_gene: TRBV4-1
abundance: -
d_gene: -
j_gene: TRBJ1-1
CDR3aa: CASSHRDNTEAFF
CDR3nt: TGCGCCAGCAGCCACCGGGATAACACTGAAGCTTTCTTT

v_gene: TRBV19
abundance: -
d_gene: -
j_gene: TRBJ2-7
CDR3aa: CASQDRAYEQYF
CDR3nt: TGTGCCAGCCAGGACAGAGCCTACGAGCAGTACTTC